This T cell receptor (beta chain) originates from a study of shared clonotypes between healthy human individuals (dated by TCRdb to 2018 to 2020). Turning to the overall study: Three men and two women, aged 18 to 49 years, made up the cohort. The study deeply sequenced blood TCR repertoires of five healthy adults to estimate repertoire size and the extent of clonotype sharing between individuals. Different laboratories and diverse techniques were used to prepare libraries and sequence TCR repertoires, to increase sequencing depth and limit assay-specific biases. Leukapheresis yielded between about 0.9 and 10 billion PBMCs per donor. The study at large found these results: Pairwise subsampling indicated that sequencing depth was expected to affect the degree of clonotype sharing among donors. Sampling was limited to blood, and TCR repertoires in tissue likely differ from TCR repertoires in blood. The small number of donors limited the genetic and exposure-history diversity represented.

At the junction V is shortened by 3 bases and J by 6 bases; bases outside the gene matches: 7. CDR1 is given as LNHDA and CDR2 as SQIVND, both from the germline V gene (reference sequence). The CDR3 covers 15 residues, taking in both the cysteine and the phenylalanine. Of the read, only the CDR3 DNA is kept; its 45 bases are in frame from base 1. With regard to this clone: Its specific antigen is unknown. One base away there is no much larger clone; base qualities are not given.

The donors were healthy, HIV-negative adults who had no recently reported acute infections or vaccinations. Only Caucasian adults living in Nashville, Tennessee, USA were represented among the donors. In the unsorted samples, some 94 million PBMCs were counted, and genomic DNA was extracted using the QIAamp DNA Blood Mini kit. Blood was collected by leukapheresis, and PBMCs were isolated by Ficoll-Histopaque density gradient centrifugation and then cryopreserved in liquid nitrogen vapor phase. Using the deep immunoSEQ assay, TCR CDR3 regions were amplified from genomic DNA by multiplex PCR. Genomic DNA extracted from each cell subset was distributed evenly over all wells of several immunoSEQ 96-well plates, and each plate served as one replicate. For unsorted PBMC, each replicate PCR was loaded with approximately 320 ng genomic DNA, equivalent to 25,000 to 35,000 T cell genomes. Unsorted PBMC genomic DNA was sequenced across ten immunoSEQ deep assay plates. Purified libraries were measured with a Qubit 3.0 fluorometer, size-checked on a Bioanalyzer 2100, and measured again with the KAPA Library Quantification kit. Every immunoSEQ 96-well plate was sequenced on a dedicated single-read 150-cycle Illumina NextSeq 550 flow cell. The original pipeline was this. Because the immunoSEQ output held only junctional sequences and lacked quality scores, the filtering could not match the filtering applied to full-length reads. Sequences were annotated with PyIR, a Python wrapper for IgBLAST v1.9, using IMGT germline references to assign V/J genes and CDR3. Any read was removed if the V/J assignment was weak (E-value above 1e-6), the CDR3 was missing, or the read contained stop codons, out-of-frame junctions, or ambiguous translated residues. V3J clonotypes were defined as sequences sharing an identical inferred V gene, J gene, and CDR3 amino acid sequence. The percentage overlap between two repertoires was calculated by dividing the number of shared unique clonotypes by the size of the smaller repertoire. Repertoire richness was assessed with RTK rarefaction, the Chao1 estimator, and Recon v2.1 estimates of unobserved clonotypes. Sourced from immuneACCESS, this table was stored by TCRdb with only in-frame sequences that have V and J called. A share of the clones is absent; for the studies checked, an unresolved V gene accounts for under half, and the remainder has no known explanation. The V and J calls and the clone size are those of that table, but D and trimming were determined from the DNA. The sample profile shows approximately 500,000 clones; 79% of them were found once. 13% of the sample goes to the ten largest clones.

The origin of this receptor is a woman between 40 and 50 years old in good health. Some clones in this sample may be carry-over from other donors' samples. The source material was PBMCs. This receptor chain uses TRBV19 and TRBJ2-7, with 11 bases matching TRBD2. In nucleotide form, the sequence is TGTGCCAGTAGTATTTCTAGCGGGAGGTCTGGCGAGCAGTACTTC. It is translated as CASSISSGRSGEQYF. Reference TRBV19 and TRBJ2-7 proteins supply the regions before and after the CDR3; the full variable domain is: DGGITQSPKYLFRKEGQNVTLSCEQNLNHDAMYWYRQDPGQGLRLIYYSQIVNDFQKGDIAEGYSVSREKKESFPLTVTSAQKNPTAFYLCASSISSGRSGEQYFGPGTRLTVT.